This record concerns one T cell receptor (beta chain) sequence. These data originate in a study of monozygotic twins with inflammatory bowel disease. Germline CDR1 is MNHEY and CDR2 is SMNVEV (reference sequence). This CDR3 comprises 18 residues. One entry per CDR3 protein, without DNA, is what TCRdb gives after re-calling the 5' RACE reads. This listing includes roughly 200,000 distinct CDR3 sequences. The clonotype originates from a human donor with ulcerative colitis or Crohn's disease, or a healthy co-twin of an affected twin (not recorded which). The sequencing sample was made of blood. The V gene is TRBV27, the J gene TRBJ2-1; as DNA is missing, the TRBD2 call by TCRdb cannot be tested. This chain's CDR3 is CASSLYAGSPSSYNEQFF.